The clone carrying this TCR beta chain was recorded only once. What it recognizes is unknown. Assay: immunoSEQ multiplex PCR; the TCRdb copy retains only in-frame clones and omits some. The sample consists of under 35,000 clones, roughly 92% of them appearing once. This entry belongs to a study of T cell responses to AZD1222 COVID-19 vaccine. Study-wide points: Females made up more of the donors, who were largely white British, and clonal diversity may have come out too low. Repertoire collection took place solely once the T cell response had peaked.

Sequences were derived from peripheral blood, sampled on day 0 of AZD1222 vaccination. The TCR originated in an adult in good health.

The CDR3 region has the DNA TGTGCCAGCAGTGAAAGGCAGATTGACACTGAAGCTTTCTTT. Amino acid sequence: CASSERQIDTEAFF. The chain uses TRBV6-1 and TRBJ1-1; D uncertain. The CDR3 has 14 residues. CDR1 and CDR2 from the germline V gene are MNHNS and SASEGT. Trimming took 2 bases from V and 3 from J, leaving 10 bases between them.